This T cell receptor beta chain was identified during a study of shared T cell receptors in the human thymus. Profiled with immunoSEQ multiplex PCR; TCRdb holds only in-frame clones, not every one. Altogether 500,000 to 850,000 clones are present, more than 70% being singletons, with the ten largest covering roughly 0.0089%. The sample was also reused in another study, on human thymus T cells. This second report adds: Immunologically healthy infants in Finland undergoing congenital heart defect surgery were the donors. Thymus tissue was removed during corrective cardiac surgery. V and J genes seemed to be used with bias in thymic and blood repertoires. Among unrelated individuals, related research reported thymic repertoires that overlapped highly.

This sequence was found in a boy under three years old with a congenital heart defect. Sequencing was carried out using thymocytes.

CDR3 in amino acids: CASSPRIRTGEAFF. Written as DNA, the CDR3 is TGTGCCAGCAGCCCTCGAATACGGACAGGGGAGGCTTTCTTT. The rearrangement joins TRBV9 to TRBJ1-1; TRBD1 matches at 9 bases. In germline, CDR1 is SGDLS, CDR2 YYNGEE. The V segment lost 4 bases and the J segment 11 bases; nucleotides outside the gene matches: 12. The CDR3 spans 14 residues.